This TCR beta chain was captured by sequencing in a study of blood T cell repertoires in COVID-19. For the study at large: Material from acute and convalescent COVID-19 was sourced from the United States, Italy and Spain. Sample material is recorded as cDNA or gDNA derived from T cells, B-cell-depleted T cells, or PBMCs.

V shed 2 bases and J 12 bases; nucleotides not matched to a gene: 8. The CDR3 is 14 amino acids. Germline V gene sequence: CDR1 MNHEY, CDR2 SVGAGI. Authors' data handling: Amplified reference gene primers provided the basis for estimating nucleated cell counts. Clones were read by immunoSEQ multiplex PCR, and TCRdb kept only the in-frame ones, dropping some. D and trimming come from the DNA, and the V and J calls and clone size come from that table. The table lists under 200,000 clones, about nine tenths of them singletons. The chain recombines TRBV6-5 with TRBJ2-1; 9 bases are a match to TRBD1. The clonotype originates from a man in his 70s with active or convalescent COVID-19. Sequencing used peripheral blood. CDR3 nucleotide sequence: TGTGCCAGCAGTTACGAAGGACAGGGGAAGGGGCAGTTCTTC. It codes for CASSYEGQGKGQFF.